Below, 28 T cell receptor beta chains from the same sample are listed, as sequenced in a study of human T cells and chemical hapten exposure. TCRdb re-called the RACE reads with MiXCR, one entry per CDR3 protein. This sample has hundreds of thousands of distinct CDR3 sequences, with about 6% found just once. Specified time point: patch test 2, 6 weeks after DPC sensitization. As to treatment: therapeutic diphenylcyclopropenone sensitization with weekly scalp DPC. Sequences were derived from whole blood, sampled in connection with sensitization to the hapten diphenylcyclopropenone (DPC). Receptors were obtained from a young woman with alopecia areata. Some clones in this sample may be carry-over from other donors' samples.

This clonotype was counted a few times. CDR3 residues: CASSQGGQLLSGANVLTF. CDR3 nucleotides: TGCGCCAGCAGCCAAGGAGGACAGCTCCTCTCTGGGGCCAACGTCCTGACTTTC. The chain employs TRBV4-3 and TRBJ2-6, with D tentatively TRBD1 (6 bases). V was clipped by 1 base and J by 0 bases, with 13 bases between them. The germline V gene encodes CDR1 LGHNA and CDR2 YSLEER. The CDR3 is made up of 18 amino acids.

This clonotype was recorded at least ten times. CDR3 sequence reads: CASSLPGGTGELFF. CDR3 DNA: TGTGCCAGCAGCCTCCCAGGGGGGACCGGGGAGCTGTTTTTT. The chain combines TRBV3-1 with TRBJ2-2; perhaps TRBD1 as D (7 bases). Looked up from germline, CDR1 is LGHDT and CDR2 is YNNKEL (reference sequence). The CDR3 extends over 14 amino acids. The V end lost 4 bases, the J end lost 5 bases, and 11 bases lay between the germline ends.

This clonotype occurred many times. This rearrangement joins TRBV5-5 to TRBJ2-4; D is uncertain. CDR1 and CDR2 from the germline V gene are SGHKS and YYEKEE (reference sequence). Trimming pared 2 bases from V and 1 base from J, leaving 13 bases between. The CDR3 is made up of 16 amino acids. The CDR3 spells CASSFPTLGAKNIQYF. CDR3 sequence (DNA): TGTGCCAGCAGCTTTCCCACCCTAGGGGCCAAAAACATTCAGTACTTC.

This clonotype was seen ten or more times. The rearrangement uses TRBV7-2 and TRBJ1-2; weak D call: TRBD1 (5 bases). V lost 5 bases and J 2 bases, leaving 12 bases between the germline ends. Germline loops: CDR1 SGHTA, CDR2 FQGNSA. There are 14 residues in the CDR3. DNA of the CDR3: TGTGCCAGCAGCCAGGGACGGAACAACTATGGCTACACCTTC. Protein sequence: CASSQGRNNYGYTF.

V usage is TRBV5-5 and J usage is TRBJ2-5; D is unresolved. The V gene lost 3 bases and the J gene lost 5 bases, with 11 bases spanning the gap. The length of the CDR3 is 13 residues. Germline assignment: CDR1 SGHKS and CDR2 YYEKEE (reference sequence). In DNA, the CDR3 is TGTGCCAGCAGCTGGAGTCTAGAGGAGACCCAGTACTTC. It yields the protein CASSWSLEETQYF. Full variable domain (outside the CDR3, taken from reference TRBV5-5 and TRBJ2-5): DAGVTQSPTHLIKTRGQQVTLRCSPISGHKSVSWYQQVLGQGPQFIFQYYEKEERGRGNFPDRFSARQFPNYSSELNVNALLLGDSALYLCASSWSLEETQYFGPGTRLLVL.

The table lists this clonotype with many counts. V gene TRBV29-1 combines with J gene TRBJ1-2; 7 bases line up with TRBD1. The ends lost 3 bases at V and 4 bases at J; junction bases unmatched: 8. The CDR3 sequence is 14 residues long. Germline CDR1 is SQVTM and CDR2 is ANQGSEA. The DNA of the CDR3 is TGCAGCGTTGAGGACAGGACTAGCTTCTATGGCTACACCTTC. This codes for CSVEDRTSFYGYTF. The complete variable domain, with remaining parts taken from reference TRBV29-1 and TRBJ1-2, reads SAVISQKPSRDICQRGTSLTIQCQVDSQVTMMFWYRQQPGQSLTLIATANQGSEATYESGFVIDKFPISRPNLTFSTLTVSNMSPEDSSIYLCSVEDRTSFYGYTFGSGTRLTVV.

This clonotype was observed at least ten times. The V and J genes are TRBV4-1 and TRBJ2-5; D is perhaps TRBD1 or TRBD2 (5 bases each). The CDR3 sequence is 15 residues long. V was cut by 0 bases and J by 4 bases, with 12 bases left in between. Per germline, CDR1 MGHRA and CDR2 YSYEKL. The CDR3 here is CASSQEVRERETQYF. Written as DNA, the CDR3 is TGCGCCAGCAGCCAAGAGGTCAGGGAGAGAGAGACCCAGTACTTC.

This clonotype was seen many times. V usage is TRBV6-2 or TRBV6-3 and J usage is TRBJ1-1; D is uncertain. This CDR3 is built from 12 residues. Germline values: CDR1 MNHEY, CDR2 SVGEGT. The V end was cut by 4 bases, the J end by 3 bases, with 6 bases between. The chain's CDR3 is CASSFHDTEAFF. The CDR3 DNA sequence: TGTGCCAGCAGTTTCCATGACACTGAAGCTTTCTTT.

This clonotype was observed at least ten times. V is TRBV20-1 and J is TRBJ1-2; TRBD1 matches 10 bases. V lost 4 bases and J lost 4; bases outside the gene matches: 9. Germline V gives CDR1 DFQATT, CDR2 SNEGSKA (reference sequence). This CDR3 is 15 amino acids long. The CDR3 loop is CSAKKGDRGLYGYTF. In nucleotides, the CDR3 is TGCAGTGCTAAAAAGGGTGACAGGGGGCTCTATGGCTACACCTTC.

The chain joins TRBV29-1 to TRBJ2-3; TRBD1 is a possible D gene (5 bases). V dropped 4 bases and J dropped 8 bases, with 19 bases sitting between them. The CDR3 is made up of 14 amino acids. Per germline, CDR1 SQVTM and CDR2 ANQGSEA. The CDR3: CSVVLGRAFGTQYF. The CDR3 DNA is TGCAGCGTTGTCTTAGGCAGGGCATTTGGTACGCAGTATTTT.

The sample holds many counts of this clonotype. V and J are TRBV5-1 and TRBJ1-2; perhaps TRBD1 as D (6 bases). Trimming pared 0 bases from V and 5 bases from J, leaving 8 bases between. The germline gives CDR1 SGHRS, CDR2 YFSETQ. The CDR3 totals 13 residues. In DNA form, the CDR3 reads TGCGCCAGCAGCTTGGCAGGGGTGTATGGCTACACCTTC. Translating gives CASSLAGVYGYTF.

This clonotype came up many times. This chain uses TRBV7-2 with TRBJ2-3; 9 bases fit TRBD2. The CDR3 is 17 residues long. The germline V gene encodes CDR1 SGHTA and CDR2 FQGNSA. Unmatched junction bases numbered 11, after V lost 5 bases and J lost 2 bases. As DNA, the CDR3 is TGTGCCAGCAGCCACACCCAGACTAGCGGACTCACAGATACGCAGTATTTT. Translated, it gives CASSHTQTSGLTDTQYF.

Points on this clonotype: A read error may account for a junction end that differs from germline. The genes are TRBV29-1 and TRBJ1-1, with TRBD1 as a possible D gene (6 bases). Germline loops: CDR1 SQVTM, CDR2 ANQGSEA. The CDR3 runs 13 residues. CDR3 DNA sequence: TGCAGCGTTCAGGGGTTCATGAACACTGGAGCTTTCTTT. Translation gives CSVQGFMNTGAFF.

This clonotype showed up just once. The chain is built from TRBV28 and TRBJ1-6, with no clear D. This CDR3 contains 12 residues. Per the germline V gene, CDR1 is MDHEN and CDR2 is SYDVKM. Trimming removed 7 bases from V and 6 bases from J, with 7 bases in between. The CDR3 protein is CASTVGNSPLHF. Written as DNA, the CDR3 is TGTGCCAGCACTGTAGGTAATTCACCCCTCCACTTT.

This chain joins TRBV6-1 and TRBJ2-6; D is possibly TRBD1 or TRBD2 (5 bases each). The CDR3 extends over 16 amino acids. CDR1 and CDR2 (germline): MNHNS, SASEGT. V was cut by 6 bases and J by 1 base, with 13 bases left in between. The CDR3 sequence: CASSRDPDSGANVLTF. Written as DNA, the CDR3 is TGTGCCAGCAGCCGGGACCCAGATTCTGGGGCCAACGTCCTGACTTTC.

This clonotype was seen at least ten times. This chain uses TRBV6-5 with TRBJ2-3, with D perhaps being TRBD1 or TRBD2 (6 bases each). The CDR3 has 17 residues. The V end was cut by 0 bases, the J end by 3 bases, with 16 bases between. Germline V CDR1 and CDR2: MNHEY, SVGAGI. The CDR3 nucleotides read TGTGCCAGCAGTTACTCCGGGGGCCAGGGAGGAACAGATACGCAGTATTTT. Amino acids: CASSYSGGQGGTDTQYF.

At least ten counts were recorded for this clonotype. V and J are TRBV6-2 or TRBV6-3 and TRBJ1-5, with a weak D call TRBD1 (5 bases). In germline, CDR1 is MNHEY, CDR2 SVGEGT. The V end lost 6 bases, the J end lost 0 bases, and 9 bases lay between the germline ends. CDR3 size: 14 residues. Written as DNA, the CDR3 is TGTGCCAGCAGGACCAGGGTTAGCAATCAGCCCCAGCATTTT. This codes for CASRTRVSNQPQHF.

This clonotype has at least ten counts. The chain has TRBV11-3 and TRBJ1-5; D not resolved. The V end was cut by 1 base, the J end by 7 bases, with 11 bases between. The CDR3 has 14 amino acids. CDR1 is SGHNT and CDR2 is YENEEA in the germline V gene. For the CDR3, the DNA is TGTGCCAGCAGCTTAGGACAAAACTGGCAGCCCCAGCATTTT. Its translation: CASSLGQNWQPQHF.

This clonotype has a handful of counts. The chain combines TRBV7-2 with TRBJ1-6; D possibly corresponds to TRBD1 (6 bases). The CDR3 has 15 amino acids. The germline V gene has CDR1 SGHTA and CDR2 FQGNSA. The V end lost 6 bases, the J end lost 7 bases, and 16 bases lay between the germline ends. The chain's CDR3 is CASSWYTGKNSPLHF. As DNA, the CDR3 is TGTGCCAGCAGTTGGTATACAGGGAAGAATTCACCCCTCCACTTT.

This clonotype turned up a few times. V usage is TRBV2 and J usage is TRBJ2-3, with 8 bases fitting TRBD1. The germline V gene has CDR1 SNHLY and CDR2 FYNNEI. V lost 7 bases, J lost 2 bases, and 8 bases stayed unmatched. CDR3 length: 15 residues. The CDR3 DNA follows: TGTGCCAGCAACAGACAGGGGCCTCTCACAGATACGCAGTATTTT. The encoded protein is CASNRQGPLTDTQYF.

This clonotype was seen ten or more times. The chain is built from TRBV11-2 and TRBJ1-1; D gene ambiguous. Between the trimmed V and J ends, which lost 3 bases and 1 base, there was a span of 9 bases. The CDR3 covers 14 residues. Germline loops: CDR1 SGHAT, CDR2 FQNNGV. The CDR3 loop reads CASSFLAGNTEAFF. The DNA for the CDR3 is TGTGCCAGCAGCTTTCTGGCAGGGAACACTGAAGCTTTCTTT.

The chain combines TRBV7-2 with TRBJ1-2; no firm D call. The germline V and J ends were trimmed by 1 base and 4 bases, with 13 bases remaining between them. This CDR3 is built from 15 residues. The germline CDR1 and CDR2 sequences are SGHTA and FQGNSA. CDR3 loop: CASSLEGWPTYGYTF. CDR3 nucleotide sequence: TGTGCCAGCAGCTTAGAGGGTTGGCCTACCTATGGCTACACCTTC.

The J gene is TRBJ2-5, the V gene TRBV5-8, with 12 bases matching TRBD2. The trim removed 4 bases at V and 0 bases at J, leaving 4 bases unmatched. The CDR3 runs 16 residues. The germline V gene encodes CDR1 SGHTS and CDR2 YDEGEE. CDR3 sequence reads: CASSPGLAGNQETQYF. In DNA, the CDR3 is TGTGCCAGCAGCCCTGGACTAGCGGGGAACCAAGAGACCCAGTACTTC.

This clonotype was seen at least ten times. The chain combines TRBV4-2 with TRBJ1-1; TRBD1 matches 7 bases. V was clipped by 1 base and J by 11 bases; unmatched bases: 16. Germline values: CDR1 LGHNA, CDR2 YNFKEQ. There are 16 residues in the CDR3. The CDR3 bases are TGTGCCAGCAGCCAAGCTAACATCGGACAGGCAGAGCGGGCTTTCTTT. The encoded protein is CASSQANIGQAERAFF.

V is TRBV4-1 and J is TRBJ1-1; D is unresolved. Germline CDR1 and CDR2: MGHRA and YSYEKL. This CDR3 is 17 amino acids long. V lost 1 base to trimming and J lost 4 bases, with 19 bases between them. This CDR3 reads CASSQGPLQEGSTEAFF. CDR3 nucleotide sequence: TGCGCCAGCAGCCAAGGGCCACTCCAAGAAGGTAGCACTGAAGCTTTCTTT.

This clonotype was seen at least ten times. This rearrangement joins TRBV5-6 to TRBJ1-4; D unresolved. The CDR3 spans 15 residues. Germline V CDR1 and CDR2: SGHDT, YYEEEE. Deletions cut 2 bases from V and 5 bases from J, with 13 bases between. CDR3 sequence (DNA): TGTGCCAGCAGCTTACTTGCCAGGCCGAATGAAAAACTGTTTTTT. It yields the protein CASSLLARPNEKLFF.

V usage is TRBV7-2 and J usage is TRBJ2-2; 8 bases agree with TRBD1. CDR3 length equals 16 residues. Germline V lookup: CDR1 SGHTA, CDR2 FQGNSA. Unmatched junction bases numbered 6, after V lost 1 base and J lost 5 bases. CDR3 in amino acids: CASSLGDRIQTGELFF. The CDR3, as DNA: TGTGCCAGCAGCTTAGGGGACAGGATTCAAACCGGGGAGCTGTTTTTT.

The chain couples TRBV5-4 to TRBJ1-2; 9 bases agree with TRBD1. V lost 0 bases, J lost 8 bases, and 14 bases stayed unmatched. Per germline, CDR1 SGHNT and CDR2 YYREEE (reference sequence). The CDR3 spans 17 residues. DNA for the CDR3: TGTGCCAGCAGCTTGGGGTCACCGGGACAGGGACTTGGAGGCTACACCTTC. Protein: CASSLGSPGQGLGGYTF.